These T cell receptor beta chains were read from a single sample in a study of tumor-infiltrating lymphocytes in primary liver carcinoma. TCRdb recomputed calls from the multiplex PCR reads with MiXCR, one row per CDR3 protein. The data contain about 41,000 distinct CDR3 sequences, approximately 70% of them singletons. Sample: liver tumor tissue from sampling region 2. These receptors came from a man aged 40-50 years with primary liver carcinoma and hepatitis B virus infection. Each CDR3 is given with its conserved first and last residue. A D gene is named only where the DNA matches it firmly. A row's size may be missing; if present it is once, few, many or a size class.

>NA|TRBJ2-1|TRBV28|NA
CASRNSRSSYNEQFF
TGTGCCAGCAGAAATAGCAGGAGCTCTTACAATGAGCAGTTCTTC
>NA|TRBJ1-1|TRBV29-1|NA
CSVSQGTVEAFF
TGCAGCGTATCTCAGGGCACGGTTGAAGCTTTCTTT
>TRBD2|TRBJ2-3|TRBV11-3|NA
CTSNLGTSGSQTDTQYF
TGTACCAGCAACCTTGGGACTAGCGGGAGTCAAACGGATACGCAGTATTTT
>TRBD1|TRBJ2-3|TRBV5-1|NA
CASSSGQGSGTQCF
TGCGCCAGCAGCTCGGGACAGGGCTCAGGTACGCAGTGTTTT
>NA|TRBJ2-3|TRBV6-5|NA
CASNPGLTGADTQYF
TGTGCCAGCAACCCAGGACTAACGGGTGCAGATACGCAGTATTTT
>TRBD2|TRBJ2-3|TRBV28|NA
CASSLSTSGYADTQYF
TGTGCCAGCAGTTTATCGACTAGCGGCTACGCTGATACGCAGTATTTT
>TRBD1|TRBJ2-2|TRBV6-6|NA
CASSYGRGHTGEPFF
TGTGCCAGCAGTTACGGCAGGGGGCACACCGGGGAGCCGTTTTTC
>TRBD1|TRBJ2-7|TRBV6-1|many
CASSEGEGAFYEQYF
TGTGCCAGCAGTGAAGGAGAGGGGGCTTTCTACGAGCAGTACTTC
>NA|TRBJ1-2|TRBV12-3/TRBV12-4|medium-sized
CASTPRGANYGYTF
TGTGCCAGCACGCCCCGGGGGGCGAACTATGGCTACACCTTC
>TRBD2|TRBJ2-3|TRBV28|many
CASSLGGLVTDTQYF
TGTGCCAGCAGTTTGGGGGGACTAGTCACAGATACGCAGTATTTT
>NA|TRBJ1-1|TRBV12-5|medium-sized
CAIPGDKDTEAFF
TGTGCTATACCGGGGGACAAGGACACTGAAGCTTTCTTT
>NA|TRBJ2-3|TRBV13|NA
CASGLVGGRGSDTQYF
TGTGCCAGCGGCTTAGTAGGCGGGCGAGGCTCAGATACGCAGTATTTT
>TRBD2|TRBJ2-3|TRBV5-4|NA
CASSLLRREGDTRYF
TGTGCCAGCAGCCTTCTCCGGCGGGAGGGAGATACGCGGTATTTT
>TRBD2|TRBJ2-1|TRBV29-1|once
CSDEVGGRASGERFF
TGCAGCGATGAGGTGGGCGGGAGGGCCAGCGGTGAGCGGTTCTTC
>NA|TRBJ2-7|TRBV4-2|medium-sized
CASSQPSSDGPYEQYF
TGTGCCAGCAGCCAACCATCTAGCGACGGTCCCTACGAGCAGTACTTC
>TRBD2|TRBJ2-1|TRBV15|NA
CATSRDKVLTSVGEQFF
TGTGCCACCAGCAGAGACAAAGTTCTGACTAGCGTTGGTGAGCAGTTCTTC
>TRBD2|TRBJ2-1|TRBV29-1|NA
CSVQGRGLAEIYNEQFF
TGCAGTGTTCAAGGGAGGGGCCTAGCGGAAATCTACAATGAGCAGTTCTTC
>NA|TRBJ1-1|TRBV19|NA
CASNRQAGDTEAFF
TGTGCTAGTAACAGACAGGCCGGGGACACTGAAGCTTTCTTT
>NA|TRBJ2-3|TRBV30|once
CAWSPWETPDTQYF
TGCGCCTGGAGTCCCTGGGAGACCCCAGATACGCAGTATTTT
>NA|TRBJ2-1|TRBV4-3|NA
CASSRFPPQADNGQFF
TGCGCCAGCAGCCGATTCCCCCCCCAGGCGGACAATGGGCAGTTCTTC
>NA|TRBJ1-5|TRBV5-8|NA
CASSLVWHQPQHF
TGTGCCAGCAGCTTGGTATGGCACCAGCCCCAGCATTTT
>TRBD2|TRBJ2-1|TRBV4-2|NA
CASSQTTSGRDNEQPF
TGTGCCAGCAGCCAGACGACTAGCGGGAGGGACAATGAGCAGCCCTTC